These T cell receptor beta chains were read from a single sample in a study of neurological immune-mediated disorders. MiXCR, applied by TCRdb to the 5' RACE reads, yields one record per CDR3 protein. The sample has fewer than 110,000 distinct CDR3 sequences, approximately 10% seen once. The specimen was PBMCs. The receptors shown here come from a female donor with HTLV-1-associated myelopathy (HAM/TSP). Each CDR3 is given with its conserved first and last residue. A D gene is named only where the DNA matches it firmly. Clone size is shown for a subset of rows, as once, few, many or a class of expanded clone.

J	V	D	size	CDR3	DNA
TRBJ2-7	TRBV27	NA	many	CASSLILGSEQYF	TGTGCCAGCAGTTTAATCTTGGGCAGCGAGCAGTACTTC
TRBJ2-2	TRBV5-5	TRBD2	many	CASSPLAGGHTGELFF	TGTGCCAGCAGTCCTCTAGCGGGGGGCCACACCGGGGAGCTGTTTTTT
TRBJ2-3	TRBV15	NA	NA	CGTSALGGLRDTDTQYF	TGTGGCACCAGCGCGCTCGGGGGTCTTCGTGACACAGATACGCAGTATTTT
TRBJ1-1	TRBV20-1	NA	many	CSASRQGPLNTEAFF	TGCAGTGCTAGTCGTCAGGGACCCCTGAACACTGAAGCTTTCTTT
TRBJ1-6	TRBV5-1	TRBD1	many	CASSEEPGQGARTLHF	TGCGCCAGCAGCGAAGAACCGGGACAGGGGGCGCGAACCCTCCACTTT
TRBJ2-5	TRBV14	NA	many	CASSGAETQYF	TGTGCCAGCTCAGGAGCAGAGACCCAGTACTTC
TRBJ2-1	TRBV12-3/TRBV12-4	TRBD2	many	CASSSNSGGPSRNEQFF	TGTGCCAGCAGTTCGAATAGCGGGGGCCCATCTCGCAATGAGCAGTTCTTC
TRBJ2-1	TRBV4-1	TRBD2	many	CASSQGGAGDYPYNEQFF	TGCGCCAGCAGCCAAGGCGGGGCTGGGGACTACCCCTACAATGAGCAGTTCTTC
TRBJ2-7	TRBV20-1	TRBD2	many	CSARLAEDYEQYF	TGCAGTGCTAGACTAGCGGAGGACTACGAGCAGTACTTC
TRBJ2-2	TRBV3-1	NA	many	CASSQGNTGELFF	TGTGCCAGCAGCCAGGGGAACACCGGGGAGCTGTTTTTT
TRBJ2-3	TRBV7-6	TRBD2	many	CASTQLAGGITDTQYF	TGTGCCAGCACCCAACTAGCGGGGGGAATCACAGATACGCAGTATTTT
TRBJ1-6	TRBV5-1	TRBD1	few	CASSTGTVYSPLHF	TGCGCCAGCAGCACCGGGACAGTTTATTCACCCCTCCACTTT
TRBJ2-3	TRBV20-1	NA	many	CSASEADTQYF	TGCAGTGCTAGTGAGGCAGATACGCAGTATTTT
TRBJ1-1	TRBV5-1	NA	NA	CASKQRTGANTEAFF	TGCGCCAGCAAACAAAGGACGGGGGCGAACACTGAAGCTTTCTTT
TRBJ1-6	TRBV20-1	TRBD1	many	CSAGTGLISYNSPLHF	TGCAGTGCTGGGACAGGGCTTATCTCCTATAATTCACCCCTCCACTTT
TRBJ2-1	TRBV20-1	TRBD1	many	CSARDLGTGYNEQFF	TGCAGTGCTAGAGATCTCGGGACAGGTTACAATGAGCAGTTCTTC
TRBJ2-1	TRBV7-2	NA	many	CASSSSRSTQGQFF	TGTGCCAGCAGCTCCTCCAGATCCACTCAAGGGCAGTTCTTC
TRBJ2-7	TRBV20-1	NA	many	CSAPGGGSYEQYF	TGCAGTGCTCCAGGGGGAGGCTCCTACGAGCAGTACTTC
TRBJ2-3	TRBV4-2	TRBD2	many	CASSQEDGGAGTDTQYF	TGTGCCAGCAGCCAAGAAGACGGGGGGGCCGGCACAGATACGCAGTATTTT
TRBJ2-3	TRBV20-1	NA	many	CSARVEGRTDTQYF	TGCAGTGCTAGAGTTGAAGGGCGGACAGATACGCAGTATTTT
TRBJ2-5	TRBV20-1	NA	once	CSGGGAAQYF	TGCAGCGGCGGAGGGGCGGCCCAGTACTTC
TRBJ2-7	TRBV7-2	NA	many	CASSPGRLSYEQYF	TGTGCCAGCAGCCCGGGACGGTTATCCTACGAGCAGTACTTC
TRBJ2-2	TRBV6-5	NA	many	CASRTSSGANTGELFF	TGTGCCAGCAGGACCTCGTCCGGGGCGAACACCGGGGAGCTGTTTTTT
TRBJ2-7	TRBV6-5	TRBD1	many	CASSYSWDRPSYEQYF	TGTGCCAGCAGTTACTCGTGGGACAGACCGAGCTACGAGCAGTACTTC
TRBJ2-7	TRBV3-1	NA	few	CASSLEMGYEQYF	TGTGCCAGCAGCCTCGAGATGGGATACGAGCAGTACTTC
TRBJ2-4	TRBV19	NA	many	CASSISQAKNIQYF	TGTGCCAGTAGTATTAGCCAAGCCAAAAACATTCAGTACTTC
TRBJ2-5	TRBV7-9	TRBD2	many	CASSSLAGSETQYF	TGTGCCAGCAGCTCACTAGCGGGTTCGGAGACCCAGTACTTC
TRBJ2-7	TRBV27	TRBD2	many	CASRGGGPWEQYF	TGTGCCAGCAGGGGCGGGGGGCCTTGGGAGCAGTACTTC
TRBJ2-7	TRBV20-1	TRBD1	few	CSALQGAGYEQYF	TGCAGTGCTTTACAGGGGGCAGGTTACGAGCAGTACTTC
TRBJ2-2	TRBV28	NA	many	CASNIRSTGELFF	TGTGCCAGCAATATAAGGTCCACCGGGGAGCTGTTTTTT
TRBJ2-3	TRBV5-1	NA	many	CASSFSSDTQYF	TGCGCCAGCAGCTTTAGTTCAGATACGCAGTATTTT
TRBJ1-6	TRBV7-9	NA	many	CASSLGPGYSPLHF	TGTGCCAGCAGCTTAGGTCCCGGCTATTCACCCCTCCACTTT
TRBJ2-7	TRBV5-1	NA	NA	CASSSSILSNEQYF	TGCGCCAGCAGCTCATCAATTTTGTCCAACGAGCAGTACTTC
TRBJ2-7	TRBV5-1	NA	many	CASSLANYEQYF	TGCGCCAGCAGCCTAGCTAACTACGAGCAGTACTTC
TRBJ2-3	TRBV15	NA	NA	CATSRDWDRSTDTQYF	TGTGCTACCAGCAGAGATTGGGACCGAAGCACAGATACGCAGTATTTT
TRBJ2-7	TRBV3-1	NA	NA	CASSQASVSYEQYF	TGTGCCAGCAGCCAAGCTAGCGTATCCTACGAGCAGTACTTC
TRBJ2-2	TRBV29-1	NA	many	CSVMDGGRTGELFF	TGCAGCGTCATGGACGGGGGCCGGACCGGGGAGCTGTTTTTT
TRBJ2-7	TRBV2	NA	NA	CASGGLEGGSIEQYF	TGTGCCAGCGGCGGACTAGAGGGGGGCTCTATTGAGCAGTACTTC
TRBJ1-1	TRBV5-1	TRBD1	many	CASRRQGAGTEAFF	TGCGCCAGCAGACGACAGGGGGCCGGGACTGAAGCTTTCTTT
TRBJ2-7	TRBV5-1	NA	many	CASSLAGRSEQYF	TGCGCCAGCAGCCTCGCGGGGCGAAGCGAGCAGTACTTC
TRBJ1-2	TRBV20-1	NA	many	CSARDGRANYGYTF	TGCAGTGCTAGAGACGGCAGAGCTAACTATGGCTACACCTTC
TRBJ1-5	TRBV4-1	TRBD1	many	CASSQEARLGGPNQPQHF	TGCGCCAGCAGCCAAGAAGCCCGTTTAGGGGGCCCCAATCAGCCCCAGCATTTT
TRBJ2-1	TRBV5-1	NA	many	CASSVTGLRDEQFF	TGCGCCAGCAGCGTGACAGGATTGAGGGATGAGCAGTTCTTC
TRBJ1-2	TRBV7-9	NA	many	CASSHGQEGYTF	TGTGCCAGCAGCCATGGCCAGGAAGGCTACACCTTC
TRBJ2-3	TRBV10-3	NA	many	CATRTTDTQYF	TGTGCCACCAGGACTACAGATACGCAGTATTTT
TRBJ2-1	TRBV28	NA	many	CASSAYHEQFF	TGTGCCAGCAGTGCGTACCATGAGCAGTTCTTC
TRBJ2-7	TRBV7-3	TRBD1	many	CASSLSPGQGYEQYF	TGTGCCAGCAGCTTATCCCCGGGACAGGGTTACGAGCAGTACTTC
TRBJ2-3	TRBV12-3/TRBV12-4	NA	many	CASSLFWGPQADTQYF	TGTGCCAGCAGTTTATTCTGGGGCCCTCAGGCAGATACGCAGTATTTT